One and the same sample provided the 9 T cell receptor beta chains below, sequenced in a study of CD8 T cells in Susac syndrome. Random hexamers were used to reverse transcribe the RNA input (about 0.45 to 1 ug). One entry per CDR3 protein, called by TCRdb with MiXCR from the immunoSEQ multiplex PCR reads. The sample includes 100,000 to 150,000 distinct CDR3 sequences, 85% to 95% of them seen just once. Sequencing used CD8+ T cells from PBMCs. The receptor set was obtained from a human donor with multiple sclerosis.

This chain joins TRBV5-1 and TRBJ2-2; D is ambiguous. V was trimmed by 4 bases and J by 7 bases, leaving 11 bases between them. The CDR3 has 13 residues. Germline lookup yields CDR1 SGHRS and CDR2 YFSETQ. For the CDR3, the DNA is TGCGCCAGCAGCGTCCACCAAAGCGGGGAGCTGTTTTTT. Amino acids: CASSVHQSGELFF.

CDR3 region: CASGLAPTRPDYNEQFF. In nucleotides, the CDR3 is TGTGCTAGTGGTTTGGCCCCGACTAGGCCGGATTACAATGAGCAGTTCTTC. V is TRBV12-5 and J is TRBJ2-1; perhaps TRBD2 as D (6 bases). This CDR3 region has 17 residues. V lost 1 base and J lost 4, with 17 bases in between. Germline-derived CDR1 and CDR2 are LGHNT and FRNRAP.

The chain uses TRBV7-9 and TRBJ1-4; D not resolved. Germline CDR1 reads SEHNR; CDR2 reads FQNEAQ (reference sequence). This CDR3 has 13 amino acids. Trimming cost V 4 bases and J 8 bases, with 11 bases left between them. The CDR3 nucleotides read TGTGCCAGCAGCTCCGGACCGGGCGAAAAACTGTTTTTT. Protein: CASSSGPGEKLFF.

A single count supports this clonotype. The chain couples TRBV20-1 to TRBJ2-2; the D gene is possibly TRBD2 (6 bases). This CDR3 is 15 amino acids long. The germline V gene encodes CDR1 DFQATT and CDR2 SNEGSKA (reference sequence). Trimming took off 1 base at V and 0 bases at J, with 9 bases between the two ends. CDR3 region: CSARVGLTNTGELFF. The CDR3 DNA sequence: TGCAGTGCTAGAGTCGGACTAACGAACACCGGGGAGCTGTTTTTT.

The chain is built from TRBV4-1 and TRBJ2-5; D remains ambiguous. Trimming removed 1 base at V and 5 bases at J, with 17 bases between. This CDR3 spans 16 amino acids. Germline-derived CDR1 and CDR2 are MGHRA and YSYEKL. In nucleotides, the CDR3 is TGCGCCAGCAGCCAAGTTGATCCGCGGCCCCCTGAGACCCAGTACTTC. Amino acids: CASSQVDPRPPETQYF.

The genes are TRBV7-6 and TRBJ2-5; TRBD1 matches at 9 bases. Trimming cost V 5 bases and J 5 bases; bases outside gene matches: 9. Germline V CDR1 and CDR2: SGHVS, FNYEAQ. CDR3 length: 15 residues. The CDR3 DNA reads TGTGCCAGCAGCGTTAACAGGGGGCCTGGGGAGACCCAGTACTTC. Translation: CASSVNRGPGETQYF.

The CDR3 is CASSYGLAREQFF. The CDR3 bases are TGTGCCAGCAGCTACGGACTAGCCAGGGAGCAGTTCTTC. The V gene is TRBV7-9, the J gene TRBJ2-1; TRBD2 agrees at 8 bases. The V gene end was trimmed by 4 bases and the J gene end by 10 bases; junction bases not matched to a gene: 6. The CDR3 consists of 13 residues. Germline lookup yields CDR1 SEHNR and CDR2 FQNEAQ (reference sequence). Combining the CDR3 with reference TRBV7-9 and TRBJ2-1 gives the whole variable domain DTGVSQNPRHKITKRGQNVTFRCDPISEHNRLYWYRQTLGQGPEFLTYFQNEAQLEKSRLLSDRFSAERPKGSFSTLEIQRTEQGDSAMYLCASSYGLAREQFFGPGTRLTVL.

The chain is built from TRBV28 and TRBJ1-5; D possibly corresponds to TRBD1 (6 bases). Germline CDR1 and CDR2: MDHEN and SYDVKM. V lost 5 bases, J lost 4 bases, and 12 bases lay in between. The CDR3 is 14 residues long. The CDR3 DNA follows: TGTGCCAGCAGTGTCACGAGGGGGAATCAGCCCCAGCATTTT. The encoded protein is CASSVTRGNQPQHF.

V gene TRBV6-2 or TRBV6-3 combines with J gene TRBJ2-7; D is ambiguous. Per germline, CDR1 MNHEY and CDR2 SVGEGT. This CDR3 has 14 amino acids. Trimming pared 0 bases from V and 3 bases from J, leaving 9 bases between. Written as DNA, the CDR3 is TGTGCCAGCAGTTACTCGACCCCGTACTACGAGCAGTACTTC. Its translation: CASSYSTPYYEQYF.